Presented here are 2 T cell receptor beta chains from one specimen sequenced in a study of cytomegalovirus exposure and HLA in healthy donors. The table came from immunoSEQ multiplex PCR; TCRdb's copy has only in-frame clones and leaves some out. The table has about 130,000 clones, approximately 94% seen once; the top ten hold roughly 1.3%. Sequencing input: PBMCs. The source of these receptors is a woman younger than 30 in good health and CMV-seronegative.

The chain combines TRBV4-1 with TRBJ2-1, with 16 bases identical to TRBD2. Trimming removed 3 bases from V and 3 bases from J; junction bases left unmatched: 11. The CDR3 consists of 20 residues. Germline V lookup: CDR1 MGHRA, CDR2 YSYEKL. CDR3 in amino acids: CASSHPLGTSGGAFYNEQFF. CDR3 DNA sequence: TGCGCCAGCAGCCACCCATTAGGGACTAGCGGGGGGGCCTTCTACAATGAGCAGTTCTTC.

This clone was observed a single time. This rearrangement joins TRBV4-1 to TRBJ2-3, with a weak D call TRBD1 (5 bases). Per germline, CDR1 MGHRA and CDR2 YSYEKL. With 1 base removed from V and 2 bases from J, the gap between germline ends came to 13 bases. The CDR3 length is 16 residues. The CDR3 is CASSQVDRDITDTQYF. As DNA, the CDR3 is TGCGCCAGCAGCCAAGTCGACAGAGATATCACAGATACGCAGTATTTT.